These 13 T cell receptor beta chains share one sample of origin, sequenced in a study of T-cell reconstitution after alpha-beta-depleted transplantation in children. Researchers prepared the TCRbeta library using unique molecular identifiers, the study reports. TCRdb redid the calling of the PCR reads with MiXCR, one entry per CDR3 protein. This table holds hundreds of thousands of distinct CDR3 sequences, about an eighth found once. Sequenced material: PBMCs, taken before TCRalphabeta/CD19-depleted stem cell transplant. These receptors came from a girl under 10 years old with congenital amegakaryocytic thrombocytopenia, due to receive a stem cell transplant.

This clonotype was counted ten times or more. The rearrangement joins TRBV5-6 to TRBJ2-5; D unclear. Germline V gene sequence: CDR1 SGHDT, CDR2 YYEEEE. The CDR3 runs to 14 residues. V lost 1 base and J lost 4, with 11 bases in between. CDR3 protein: CASSLSQFRETQYF. The CDR3 nucleotides read TGTGCCAGCAGCTTGAGCCAGTTTAGAGAGACCCAGTACTTC.

This clonotype was observed a handful of times. The chain carries TRBV5-1 and TRBJ1-1; no reliable D call. V lost 5 bases to trimming and J lost 1 base, with 9 bases between them. Germline V lookup: CDR1 SGHRS, CDR2 YFSETQ. This CDR3 is built from 13 residues. The DNA for the CDR3 is TGCGCCAGCAGTTACCAGAGGAACACTGAAGCTTTCTTT. Its protein product is CASSYQRNTEAFF.

This clonotype appeared a few times. The chain recombines TRBV15 with TRBJ2-1, with a possible D match to TRBD2 (6 bases). Per the germline V gene, CDR1 is LNHNV and CDR2 is YYDKDF (reference sequence). Trimming cost V 1 base and J 0 bases, with 16 bases left between them. The CDR3 length is 18 residues. CDR3 nucleotide sequence: TGTGCCACCAGCAGAGGACCGGGACTTCTTAGCTCCTACAATGAGCAGTTCTTC. As protein: CATSRGPGLLSSYNEQFF.

This clonotype was seen only a few times. This rearrangement joins TRBV7-9 to TRBJ2-7; D uncertain. Per germline, CDR1 SEHNR and CDR2 FQNEAQ (reference sequence). The CDR3 is 15 residues long. Between the trimmed V and J ends, which lost 5 bases and 5 bases, there was a span of 19 bases. The CDR3 DNA is TGTGCCAGCAGCCCTCACGATATACTACAACACGAGCAGTACTTC. Protein product: CASSPHDILQHEQYF. Looking up the rest from reference TRBV7-9 and TRBJ2-7 gives the full variable domain: DTGVSQNPRHKITKRGQNVTFRCDPISEHNRLYWYRQTLGQGPEFLTYFQNEAQLEKSRLLSDRFSAERPKGSFSTLEIQRTEQGDSAMYLCASSPHDILQHEQYFGPGTRLTVT.

This clonotype was counted many times. The chain couples TRBV7-6 to TRBJ1-1; D gene unclear. CDR3 length: 13 amino acids. Trimming took 1 base from V and 5 from J, leaving 8 bases between them. Germline loops: CDR1 SGHVS, CDR2 FNYEAQ. The DNA for the CDR3 is TGTGCCAGCAGCTTAGAATATAGTACTGAAGCTTTCTTT. Translating gives CASSLEYSTEAFF.

The table lists this clonotype with many counts. The chain combines TRBV12-3 or TRBV12-4 with TRBJ1-5; 7 bases fit TRBD1. Germline trimming cut 2 bases from V and 4 bases from J; bases unmatched to any gene: 5. The CDR3 has 15 amino acids. In nucleotides, the CDR3 is TGTGCCAGCAGTTTAAGGGCAGGGGGGAATCAGCCCCAGCATTTT. The encoded protein is CASSLRAGGNQPQHF.

The sample holds many counts of this clonotype. The genes are TRBV10-3 and TRBJ2-1; D remains unclear. The CDR3 spans 16 residues. CDR1 ENHRY and CDR2 SYGVKD come from the germline V gene. The V and J ends lost 7 bases and 1 base respectively, with 17 bases between them. The CDR3 protein is CAIMDVGEGSYNEQFF. The CDR3, as DNA: TGTGCCATCATGGATGTTGGGGAAGGGTCCTACAATGAGCAGTTCTTC.

The gene calls are TRBV5-1 and TRBJ2-1, with 12 bases fitting TRBD2. The germline gives CDR1 SGHRS, CDR2 YFSETQ. This CDR3 contains 18 residues. Germline trimming cut 0 bases from V and 1 base from J; bases unmatched to any gene: 5. The CDR3 DNA sequence: TGCGCCAGCAGCTTGGGTTCTAGCGGGAGGGCGTCCTACAATGAGCAGTTCTTC. It is translated as CASSLGSSGRASYNEQFF.

This clonotype turned up a few times. This chain links TRBV7-9 with TRBJ2-5; 11 nucleotides line up with TRBD2. After removal of 0 bases from V and 4 bases from J, the junction contained 4 bases not matched to a gene. The CDR3 sequence is 16 residues long. Germline-derived CDR1 and CDR2 are SEHNR and FQNEAQ (reference sequence). CDR3: CASSLAVLAGGETQYF. The DNA for the CDR3 is TGTGCCAGCAGCTTAGCGGTGCTAGCGGGAGGAGAGACCCAGTACTTC. The complete variable domain, with remaining parts taken from reference TRBV7-9 and TRBJ2-5, reads DTGVSQNPRHKITKRGQNVTFRCDPISEHNRLYWYRQTLGQGPEFLTYFQNEAQLEKSRLLSDRFSAERPKGSFSTLEIQRTEQGDSAMYLCASSLAVLAGGETQYFGPGTRLLVL.

The J gene is TRBJ2-1, the V gene TRBV4-1; 10 positions agree with TRBD1. The CDR3 has 15 residues. From germline, CDR1 is MGHRA and CDR2 YSYEKL. The V segment lost 8 bases and the J segment 2 bases; nucleotides outside the gene matches: 6. The CDR3 spells CASRPGQGAYNEQFF. In nucleotides, the CDR3 is TGCGCCAGCCGCCCCGGACAGGGGGCCTACAATGAGCAGTTCTTC.

In DNA, the CDR3 is TGTGCCAGTAGTTACTCCGGGACAGGCTACAATGAGCAGTTCTTC. Translation gives CASSYSGTGYNEQFF. The chain combines TRBV19 with TRBJ2-1, with 8 bases lining up with TRBD1. CDR1 and CDR2 from the germline V gene are LNHDA and SQIVND (reference sequence). J lost 3 bases, V lost 5 bases, and 6 bases had no gene match. There are 15 residues in the CDR3.

The CDR3 here is CASLNHGSYEQYF. The CDR3 DNA sequence: TGTGCCAGCCTTAACCACGGCTCCTACGAGCAGTACTTC. V usage is TRBV6-2 or TRBV6-3 and J usage is TRBJ2-7; D gene uncertain. Between the trimmed V and J ends, which lost 8 bases and 0 bases, there was a span of 11 bases. Germline values: CDR1 MNHEY, CDR2 SVGEGT. This CDR3 is 13 amino acids long.

This clonotype was counted ten times or more. This chain uses TRBV20-1 with TRBJ2-1; D not certain. This CDR3 region has 15 residues. The germline gives CDR1 DFQATT, CDR2 SNEGSKA (reference sequence). V lost 2 bases, J lost 0 bases, and 11 bases lay in between. In DNA, the CDR3 is TGCAGTGCTAGATCCCCTTGGGGCTCCTACAATGAGCAGTTCTTC. Translated: CSARSPWGSYNEQFF.